These 27 T cell receptor beta chains originate from one sample sequenced in a study of a mutant IDH1 vaccine in newly diagnosed glioma. Their cognate antigens are unknown. This sample's time point: week 11, during vaccination. Doses comprised 300 ug of mutant IDH1 20-mer peptide each, plus topical imiquimod. Method: immunoSEQ multiplex PCR; TCRdb's copy keeps in-frame clones and lacks some. The sample records some 54,000 clones, 90% to 95% being singletons. This specimen was PBMCs, taken from a glioma patient whose treatment included an IDH1 peptide vaccine. These receptors were obtained from a man aged 50 or older with glioma.

This chain links TRBV27 with TRBJ1-5; D unclear. This CDR3 is built from 14 residues. The germline CDR1 and CDR2 sequences are MNHEY and SMNVEV (reference sequence). With 5 bases removed from V and 4 bases from J, the gap between germline ends came to 12 bases. The CDR3 sequence: CASSLTEFNQPQHF. The CDR3 DNA reads TGTGCCAGCAGTCTAACAGAGTTTAATCAGCCCCAGCATTTT.

The V gene is TRBV15, the J gene TRBJ2-5, with D perhaps matching TRBD2 (8 bases). Trimming left V 0 bases short and J 5 bases short, with 16 bases between. The CDR3 length is 16 residues. Germline V gene lookup returns CDR1 LNHNV and CDR2 YYDKDF (reference sequence). This chain's CDR3 is CATSREGGSGSETQYF. The DNA of the CDR3 is TGTGCCACCAGCAGAGAAGGGGGCAGCGGGAGTGAGACCCAGTACTTC.

V is TRBV2 and J is TRBJ1-4; 7 bases map to TRBD1. V shed 5 bases, J shed 4 bases, and the junction held 4 bases outside the gene matches. The CDR3 totals 14 residues. Germline V gene data show CDR1 as SNHLY and CDR2 as FYNNEI. The DNA of the CDR3 is TGTGCCAGCAGTAACAGGGGATTTAATGAAAAACTGTTTTTT. Translated, it gives CASSNRGFNEKLFF.

V gene TRBV28 combines with J gene TRBJ2-7, with unresolved D. With 5 bases removed from V and 0 bases from J, the gap between germline ends came to 8 bases. Germline V lookup: CDR1 MDHEN, CDR2 SYDVKM. The CDR3 totals 13 residues. CDR3 region: CASSQSSSYEQYF. Here the CDR3 DNA reads TGTGCCAGCAGTCAGTCCAGCTCCTACGAGCAGTACTTC.

The chain is built from TRBV5-1 and TRBJ2-5; 8 nucleotides match TRBD1. Trimming cost V 3 bases and J 5 bases; bases outside gene matches: 3. The CDR3 runs 13 residues. Germline loops: CDR1 SGHRS, CDR2 YFSETQ. CDR3 nucleotide sequence: TGCGCCAGCAGCTCGCAGGGGGCCGAGACCCAGTACTTC. This codes for CASSSQGAETQYF.

This clone was counted once. In the same sample, other DNA sequences code for this CDR3. The rearrangement joins TRBV5-1 to TRBJ1-1; D uncertain. Germline V gene lookup returns CDR1 SGHRS and CDR2 YFSETQ. The V end was cut by 1 base, the J end by 0 bases, with 7 bases between. The CDR3 totals 14 residues. For the CDR3, the DNA is TGCGCCAGCAGCTTGATAGGGCTGAACACTGAAGCTTTCTTT. Its protein product is CASSLIGLNTEAFF.

This clone appeared once. The chain couples TRBV30 to TRBJ1-6; D is ambiguous. The germline V gene has CDR1 GTSNPN and CDR2 SVGIG (reference sequence). The CDR3 is 16 amino acids. Trimming left V 5 bases short and J 9 bases short, with 23 bases between. CDR3 in DNA: TGTGCCTGGGTCAAGGCCAGAGAGGCACCGGGTTCACCCCTCCACTTT. This encodes CAWVKAREAPGSPLHF.

The rearrangement uses TRBV11-2 and TRBJ1-1; weak D call: TRBD1 (6 bases). CDR3 length: 14 residues. The V end was cut by 8 bases, the J end by 1 base, with 14 bases between. CDR1 SGHAT and CDR2 FQNNGV come from the germline V gene. The CDR3, as DNA: TGTGCCAGCTTGCCCTACAGGGAGAACACTGAAGCTTTCTTT. Encoded protein: CASLPYRENTEAFF.

The rearrangement links TRBV7-8 to TRBJ1-4; a weak D match, TRBD1 (5 bases). The V end was cut by 5 bases, the J end by 10 bases, with 23 bases between. The CDR3 covers 16 residues. The germline gives CDR1 SGHVS, CDR2 FQNEAQ. CDR3 loop: CASSPLGTLGTGKLFF. The CDR3 coding sequence is TGTGCCAGCAGCCCCCTTGGGACTCTTGGAACGGGAAAACTGTTTTTT.

The CDR3 region is CASRAWDTRNEKLFF. The CDR3 nucleotides read TGTGCCAGCAGGGCCTGGGACACTCGGAATGAAAAACTGTTTTTT. The chain employs TRBV6-6 and TRBJ1-4; tentative D call: TRBD1 (6 bases). V was pared by 6 bases and J by 5 bases, with 16 bases between. The germline V gene encodes CDR1 MNHNY and CDR2 SVGAGI (reference sequence). CDR3 size: 15 residues.

The chain recombines TRBV2 with TRBJ2-2, with unresolved D. The CDR3 extends over 14 amino acids. Germline V gene lookup returns CDR1 SNHLY and CDR2 FYNNEI. The V and J ends lost 3 bases and 7 bases respectively, with 12 bases between them. CDR3 DNA: TGTGCCAGCAGTGATTACCTTGGAGTCGGGGAGCTGTTTTTT. Translation gives CASSDYLGVGELFF.

This chain links TRBV19 with TRBJ1-5, with no clear D. This CDR3 is built from 14 residues. V was cut by 2 bases and J by 1 base, with 6 bases left in between. Germline CDR1 is LNHDA and CDR2 is SQIVND (reference sequence). DNA of the CDR3: TGTGCCAGTAGTATAATGGGGAGCAATCAGCCCCAGCATTTT. It encodes CASSIMGSNQPQHF.

The V call is TRBV6-1, the J call TRBJ2-6; D perhaps matches TRBD2 (6 bases). Germline CDR1 and CDR2: MNHNS and SASEGT. This CDR3 has 15 residues. V was clipped by 10 bases and J by 2 bases, with 15 bases between them. The DNA for the CDR3 is TGTGCCATACAAGCACAGCGGGCTGGGGCCAACGTCCTGACTTTC. This translates into CAIQAQRAGANVLTF.

J is TRBJ2-7 and V is TRBV7-9, with D hard to call. Trimming took 6 bases from V and 3 from J, leaving 18 bases between them. CDR1 and CDR2 from the germline V gene are SEHNR and FQNEAQ (reference sequence). The CDR3 consists of 15 residues. CDR3 amino acids: CASSFSTAARYEQYF. CDR3 sequence (DNA): TGTGCCAGCAGTTTTTCGACTGCCGCTCGCTACGAGCAGTACTTC.

V is TRBV28 and J is TRBJ2-6; D ambiguous. Trimming took off 5 bases at V and 3 bases at J, with 8 bases between the two ends. This CDR3 region has 14 residues. CDR1 MDHEN and CDR2 SYDVKM come from the germline V gene. In DNA, the CDR3 is TGTGCCAGCAGTATCGAAAGTGGGGCCAACGTCCTGACTTTC. Translated: CASSIESGANVLTF.

The chain is built from TRBV28 and TRBJ2-1; TRBD2 matches 12 bases. In germline, CDR1 is MDHEN, CDR2 SYDVKM. Unmatched junction bases numbered 12, after V lost 5 bases and J lost 10 bases. CDR3 length: 16 residues. Here the CDR3 reads CASSPLTSGSVGEQFF. In DNA, the CDR3 is TGTGCCAGCAGTCCGCTGACTAGCGGGAGCGTTGGGGAGCAGTTCTTC.

The chain joins TRBV7-9 to TRBJ1-2; TRBD1 aligns across 7 bases. Germline V gene sequence: CDR1 SEHNR, CDR2 FQNEAQ (reference sequence). This CDR3 spans 14 amino acids. V was pared by 5 bases and J by 7 bases, with 10 bases of the junction left unmatched. The CDR3 nucleotides read TGTGCCAGCAGCCGGGACAGCTCCGAAAGTGGCTACACCTTC. It codes for CASSRDSSESGYTF.

The V and J genes are TRBV7-9 and TRBJ2-2; D not certain. This CDR3 contains 14 residues. Germline V gives CDR1 SEHNR, CDR2 FQNEAQ (reference sequence). Trimming pared 1 base from V and 6 bases from J, leaving 9 bases between. The CDR3 sequence is CASSLVSLPGELFF. The CDR3 DNA reads as TGTGCCAGCAGCTTAGTCTCACTCCCCGGGGAGCTGTTTTTT.

The CDR3 coding sequence is TGTGCCTGGACCCAGGGGCCCACAGATAGCTCTGGAAACACCATATATTTT. This encodes CAWTQGPTDSSGNTIYF. The chain couples TRBV30 to TRBJ1-3, with D possibly matching TRBD1 (6 bases). V lost 4 bases, J lost 0 bases, and 19 bases lay in between. Per the germline V gene, CDR1 is GTSNPN and CDR2 is SVGIG (reference sequence). The CDR3 sequence is 17 residues long. The variable domain in full, with the rest retrieved from reference TRBV30 and TRBJ1-3, is SQTIHQWPATLVQPVGSPLSLECTVEGTSNPNLYWYRQAAGRGLQLLFYSVGIGQISSEVPQNLSASRPQDRQFILSSKKLLLSDSGFYLCAWTQGPTDSSGNTIYFGEGSWLTVV.

V is TRBV6-6 and J is TRBJ1-5, with D possibly being TRBD1 (5 bases). The CDR3 has 14 residues. V gave up 7 bases and J gave up 1 base, with 11 bases separating them. Germline V gene lookup returns CDR1 MNHNY and CDR2 SVGAGI (reference sequence). The CDR3 sequence is CASMGVQSNQPQHF. DNA for the CDR3: TGTGCCAGCATGGGGGTACAAAGCAATCAGCCCCAGCATTTT.

This rearrangement joins TRBV13 to TRBJ2-7; 7 bases fit TRBD1. CDR3 length equals 19 residues. The V and J ends lost 6 bases and 0 bases, in that order; junction bases with no gene match: 20. Germline assignment: CDR1 PRHDT and CDR2 FYEKMQ (reference sequence). CDR3 DNA: TGTGCCAGCAGTCCTCCCTCATTCCTCCTGGGACAGCGCTCCTACGAGCAGTACTTC. Amino acid sequence: CASSPPSFLLGQRSYEQYF.

J is TRBJ2-1 and V is TRBV7-9; 13 nucleotides line up with TRBD2. Trimming at V came to 2 bases and at J to 5 bases, leaving 9 bases not matched to a gene. Germline V gene sequence: CDR1 SEHNR, CDR2 FQNEAQ (reference sequence). This CDR3 region has 18 residues. CDR3 amino acids: CASSLKGVGTSGDNEQFF. CDR3 nucleotides: TGTGCCAGCAGCTTAAAGGGTGTGGGGACTAGCGGGGACAATGAGCAGTTCTTC.

This chain joins TRBV25-1 and TRBJ1-2; a weak D match, TRBD1 (5 bases). V lost 9 bases and J 4 bases, leaving 15 bases between the germline ends. CDR1 and CDR2 (germline): MGHDK, SYGVNS. This CDR3 has 13 amino acids. In nucleotides, the CDR3 is TGTGCCAGTGGGGAGGGCGGGGCCTATGGCTACACCTTC. Translating it yields CASGEGGAYGYTF.

V usage is TRBV9 and J usage is TRBJ2-2, with D perhaps matching TRBD1 (6 bases). Germline V gene data show CDR1 as SGDLS and CDR2 as YYNGEE. The CDR3 totals 13 residues. Trimming shortened V by 3 bases and J by 8 bases, and 11 bases separated the two germline ends. The CDR3 nucleotides read TGTGCCAGCAGCGGCCGCCAGGGGGGGGAGCTGTTTTTT. Translated: CASSGRQGGELFF.

The rearrangement links TRBV5-1 to TRBJ2-3, with D hard to call. The V gene lost 0 bases and the J gene lost 10 bases, with 15 bases spanning the gap. Germline values: CDR1 SGHRS, CDR2 YFSETQ. This CDR3 has 14 residues. The chain's CDR3 is CASSLEDTRSAQYF. The CDR3 bases are TGCGCCAGCAGCTTGGAAGACACCCGGAGCGCGCAGTATTTT.

Comments on this clone: In the same sample, other DNA sequences code for this CDR3. V gene TRBV28 combines with J gene TRBJ1-2; D is uncertain. Trimming pared 3 bases from V and 2 bases from J, leaving 4 bases between. The V gene's germline CDR1 is MDHEN and CDR2 SYDVKM. This CDR3 has 12 residues. CDR3 protein: CASSFPNYGYTF. DNA for the CDR3: TGTGCCAGCAGTTTCCCGAACTATGGCTACACCTTC.

This clone appeared once. This chain links TRBV11-3 with TRBJ1-1; tentatively, D is TRBD1 (5 bases). Trimming removed 4 bases at V and 7 bases at J, with 16 bases between. From germline, CDR1 is SGHNT and CDR2 YENEEA. The CDR3 has 14 amino acids. In nucleotides, the CDR3 is TGTGCCAGCAGCTCAGGGACGCGGACGGATGAAGCTTTCTTT. Its translation: CASSSGTRTDEAFF.